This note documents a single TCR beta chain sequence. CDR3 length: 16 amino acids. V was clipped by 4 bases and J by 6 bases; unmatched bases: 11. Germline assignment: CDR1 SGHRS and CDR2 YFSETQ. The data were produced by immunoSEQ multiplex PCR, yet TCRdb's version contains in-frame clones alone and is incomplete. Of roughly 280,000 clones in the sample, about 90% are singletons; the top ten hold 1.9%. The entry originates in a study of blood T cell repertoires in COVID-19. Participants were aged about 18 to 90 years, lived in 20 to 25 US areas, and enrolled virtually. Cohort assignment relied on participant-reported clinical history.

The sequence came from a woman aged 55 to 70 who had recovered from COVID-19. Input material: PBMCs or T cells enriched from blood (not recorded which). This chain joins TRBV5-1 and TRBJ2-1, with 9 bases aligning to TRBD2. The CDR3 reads CASSLNPPGLANEQFF. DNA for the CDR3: TGCGCCAGCAGCCTCAACCCACCGGGACTAGCCAATGAGCAGTTCTTC. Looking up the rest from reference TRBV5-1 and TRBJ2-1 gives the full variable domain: KAGVTQTPRYLIKTRGQQVTLSCSPISGHRSVSWYQQTPGQGLQFLFEYFSETQRNKGNFPGRFSGRQFSNSRSEMNVSTLELGDSALYLCASSLNPPGLANEQFFGPGTRLTVL.